The 14 T cell receptor beta chains below were found in one sample sequenced in a study of blood T cell repertoires in COVID-19. Sequencing used immunoSEQ multiplex PCR; TCRdb keeps in-frame clones, though not all of them. This table has more than 200,000 clones, 86% appearing once. Sequencing was performed on peripheral blood. The receptors stem from an elderly man with acute or convalescent COVID-19.

The CDR3 region is CATSDYAYTDTQYF. The CDR3 bases are TGTGCCACCAGTGACTACGCGTACACAGATACGCAGTATTTT. This chain links TRBV24-1 with TRBJ2-3; D gene uncertain. Trimming left V 4 bases short and J 2 bases short, with 9 bases between. This CDR3 comprises 14 residues. Per germline, CDR1 KGHDR and CDR2 SFDVKD.

This clone was seen a single time. V usage is TRBV7-9 and J usage is TRBJ2-5; TRBD1 is a possible D gene (6 bases). The CDR3 sequence is 14 residues long. The germline V and J ends were trimmed by 3 bases and 4 bases, with 12 bases remaining between them. Germline CDR1 is SEHNR and CDR2 is FQNEAQ (reference sequence). The CDR3 protein is CASSLVGDTETQYF. The CDR3, as DNA: TGTGCCAGCAGCTTGGTGGGGGACACAGAGACCCAGTACTTC. The full variable domain, completed using reference TRBV7-9 and TRBJ2-5, is DTGVSQNPRHKITKRGQNVTFRCDPISEHNRLYWYRQTLGQGPEFLTYFQNEAQLEKSRLLSDRFSAERPKGSFSTLEIQRTEQGDSAMYLCASSLVGDTETQYFGPGTRLLVL.

The CDR3 sequence is CASSSLAGGATDTQYF. The CDR3 bases are TGCGCCAGCAGCTCGTTAGCGGGAGGGGCCACAGATACGCAGTATTTT. The V and J genes are TRBV5-1 and TRBJ2-3; 11 nucleotides align to TRBD2. CDR1 SGHRS and CDR2 YFSETQ come from the germline V gene. With V trimmed by 3 bases and J by 2 bases, 5 bases remained unmatched. The CDR3 is 16 amino acids.

This chain joins TRBV6-1 and TRBJ1-4; TRBD1 might be the D (6 bases). The CDR3 covers 15 residues. Germline lookup yields CDR1 MNHNS and CDR2 SASEGT. V lost 6 bases and J lost 7, with 18 bases in between. CDR3 DNA sequence: TGTGCCAGCAGGGATACAGGGAGTCAAGGTGAAAAACTGTTTTTT. Translating gives CASRDTGSQGEKLFF.

The chain recombines TRBV19 with TRBJ2-7, with D perhaps matching TRBD1 (6 bases). V dropped 6 bases and J dropped 0 bases, with 9 bases sitting between them. The CDR3 has 13 residues. Per germline, CDR1 LNHDA and CDR2 SQIVND (reference sequence). The CDR3 nucleotides are TGTGCCAGTAGGACAGGAGGCTCCTACGAGCAGTACTTC. Translated, it gives CASRTGGSYEQYF.

The rearrangement uses TRBV11-2 and TRBJ2-2, with 7 positions matching TRBD2. The trim removed 3 bases at V and 8 bases at J, leaving 3 bases unmatched. This CDR3 is built from 13 residues. The germline CDR1 and CDR2 sequences are SGHAT and FQNNGV. The CDR3 is CASSLRTSGELFF. The CDR3 DNA reads as TGTGCCAGCAGCTTGAGGACTAGTGGGGAGCTGTTTTTT.

This rearrangement joins TRBV7-8 to TRBJ2-2, with 8 nucleotides matching TRBD1. The CDR3 loop spans 15 amino acids. CDR1 SGHVS and CDR2 FQNEAQ come from the germline V gene. J was trimmed by 5 bases and V by 1 base; bases with no gene match: 3. CDR3 nucleotides: TGTGCCAGCAGCTTAGGGCAGGGGGCGACCGGGGAGCTGTTTTTT. Translating gives CASSLGQGATGELFF.

The chain carries TRBV19 and TRBJ1-4; no definite D call. The CDR3 is made up of 13 amino acids. The germline V gene encodes CDR1 LNHDA and CDR2 SQIVND (reference sequence). V gave up 4 bases and J gave up 6 bases, with 9 bases separating them. The DNA of the CDR3 is TGTGCCAGTAGTACCGGGGTTTATGAAAAACTGTTTTTT. This sequence encodes CASSTGVYEKLFF.

The V gene is TRBV27, the J gene TRBJ1-1, with 7 positions matching TRBD1. CDR1 is MNHEY, CDR2 SMNVEV, per germline (reference sequence). Trimming took 7 bases from V and 0 from J; bases not matched to a gene: 8. The CDR3 is 15 residues long. CDR3 DNA sequence: TGTGCCAGCATGTTTTTGGGGACAGTGAACACTGAAGCTTTCTTT. As protein: CASMFLGTVNTEAFF.

The genes are TRBV21-1 and TRBJ2-1; the table's D gene call, TRBD2, was not cross checked with the DNA. TRBV21-1 counts as a pseudogene. The CDR3 covers 14 residues. CDR3 bases: TGTGCCAGCAGCAATTTCGGGAGTGAGGGTGAGCAGTTCTTC. Its translation: CASSNFGSEGEQFF.

With respect to this clone: This same CDR3 is encoded by further DNA sequences in the sample. This rearrangement joins TRBV27 to TRBJ2-1; perhaps TRBD1 as D (6 bases). Trimming removed 5 bases from V and 3 bases from J, with 11 bases in between. Per the germline V gene, CDR1 is MNHEY and CDR2 is SMNVEV (reference sequence). This CDR3 is 14 amino acids long. The CDR3 sequence is CASSPSTGYNEQFF. The CDR3 DNA sequence: TGTGCCAGCAGTCCTTCGACAGGCTACAATGAGCAGTTCTTC.

This clone came up a few times. The chain is built from TRBV24-1 and TRBJ2-1; D not resolved. V was trimmed by 5 bases and J by 3 bases, leaving 7 bases between them. The CDR3 loop spans 13 amino acids. Looked up from germline, CDR1 is KGHDR and CDR2 is SFDVKD. The CDR3 sequence is CATSAVNYNEQFF. The CDR3 DNA is TGTGCCACCAGTGCGGTGAACTACAATGAGCAGTTCTTC.

J is TRBJ2-3 and V is TRBV27; no reliable D call. Germline CDR1 and CDR2: MNHEY and SMNVEV (reference sequence). V dropped 6 bases and J dropped 0 bases, with 7 bases sitting between them. The CDR3 contains 13 residues. In DNA form, the CDR3 reads TGTGCCAGCAGCCCAGTTAGCACAGATACGCAGTATTTT. Translated, it gives CASSPVSTDTQYF.

The chain couples TRBV7-8 to TRBJ2-1; tentative D call: TRBD2 (7 bases). Germline lookup yields CDR1 SGHVS and CDR2 FQNEAQ. V was pared by 1 base and J by 0 bases, with 13 bases between. CDR3 length equals 17 residues. CDR3: CASSLVPGGPSYNEQFF. The CDR3 coding sequence is TGTGCCAGCAGCTTAGTGCCCGGGGGGCCCTCCTACAATGAGCAGTTCTTC.